A single sample gave rise to the 22 T cell receptor beta chains below, sequenced in a study of CD8+ T cells in alopecia areata. Indicated treatment: oral pan-JAK inhibitor, 5-10 mg twice daily. Extraction and reverse transcription of RNA yielded cDNA as the sequencing template. Only in-frame clones appear in the TCRdb table, and some are missing; sequencing was by immunoSEQ multiplex PCR. The data hold fewer than 350,000 clones, with more than 45% observed a single time. The sample here was CD4+ T cells sorted from blood, taken at week 24, from a patient treated with tofacitinib. These receptors were collected from a human donor with alopecia areata.

The CDR3 region has the DNA TGTGCCAGCAGCTTGGCGGGGGCGGAGACCCAGTACTTC. Translating gives CASSLAGAETQYF. The chain uses TRBV11-2 and TRBJ2-5; tentative D call: TRBD2 (7 bases). V lost 3 bases and J 5 bases, leaving 10 bases between the germline ends. CDR1 is SGHAT, CDR2 FQNNGV, per germline. The CDR3 runs to 13 residues.

V usage is TRBV9 and J usage is TRBJ2-3, with 10 bases matching TRBD1. The CDR3 covers 18 residues. V shed 0 bases and J 2 bases; nucleotides not matched to a gene: 9. The germline V gene has CDR1 SGDLS and CDR2 YYNGEE. CDR3 nucleotide sequence: TGTGCCAGCAGCGTAGGACAGGGGGCCCCACGATCCACAGATACGCAGTATTTT. It codes for CASSVGQGAPRSTDTQYF.

The sample holds a few counts of this clone. The rearrangement links TRBV5-5 to TRBJ1-2; no clear D. The CDR3 totals 14 residues. Germline values: CDR1 SGHKS, CDR2 YYEKEE (reference sequence). Trimming removed 1 base at V and 0 bases at J, with 7 bases between. The CDR3 DNA is TGTGCCAGCAGCTTGATCGGAGCTAACTATGGCTACACCTTC. Residues: CASSLIGANYGYTF.

This clone was detected once. V is TRBV29-1 and J is TRBJ1-2, with D possibly TRBD1 on 6 matching bases. CDR1 is SQVTM, CDR2 ANQGSEA, per germline. V was pared by 4 bases and J by 4 bases, with 7 bases between. This CDR3 has 11 amino acids. CDR3 DNA sequence: TGCAGCGTTGCGACAGGCTATGGCTACACCTTC. Encoded protein: CSVATGYGYTF. The full variable domain, rest sourced from reference TRBV29-1 and TRBJ1-2, is SAVISQKPSRDICQRGTSLTIQCQVDSQVTMMFWYRQQPGQSLTLIATANQGSEATYESGFVIDKFPISRPNLTFSTLTVSNMSPEDSSIYLCSVATGYGYTFGSGTRLTVV.

This clone was observed a handful of times. CDR3 protein: CASRQHRKNYGYTF. As DNA, the CDR3 is TGTGCCAGCAGGCAACACAGGAAGAACTATGGCTACACCTTC. The chain joins TRBV6-6 to TRBJ1-2; D perhaps matches TRBD1 (5 bases). The germline gives CDR1 MNHNY, CDR2 SVGAGI (reference sequence). The germline V and J ends were trimmed by 6 bases and 2 bases, with 13 bases remaining between them. This CDR3 spans 14 amino acids.

Turning to this clone: The same CDR3 is also encoded by other DNA sequences in this sample. The V gene is TRBV20-1, the J gene TRBJ2-7; the D is unclear. The CDR3 extends over 11 amino acids. Germline V CDR1 and CDR2: DFQATT, SNEGSKA (reference sequence). Trimming left V 1 base short and J 3 bases short, with 4 bases between. This chain's CDR3 is CSARVGYEQYF. DNA for the CDR3: TGCAGTGCTAGAGTGGGCTACGAGCAGTACTTC.

This clone was picked up a small number of times. The V call is TRBV7-9, the J call TRBJ2-5; perhaps TRBD1 as D (6 bases). This CDR3 spans 11 amino acids. Germline V lookup: CDR1 SEHNR, CDR2 FQNEAQ (reference sequence). V was cut by 11 bases and J by 4 bases, with 11 bases left in between. CDR3 DNA: TGTGCCGTACAGGGTGGAGAGACCCAGTACTTC. Translation gives CAVQGGETQYF.

The chain combines TRBV25-1 with TRBJ1-1; weak D call: TRBD1 (5 bases). Germline CDR1 is MGHDK and CDR2 is SYGVNS. The germline V and J ends were trimmed by 6 bases and 4 bases, with 15 bases remaining between them. The length of the CDR3 is 14 residues. CDR3 in DNA: TGTGCCAGCAGGCAGGGAGGTGGTAGCACTGAAGCTTTCTTT. Translating gives CASRQGGGSTEAFF.

The V gene is TRBV10-3, the J gene TRBJ1-2, with D unclear. Deletions cut 10 bases from V and 5 bases from J, with 17 bases between. This CDR3 has 13 amino acids. Germline V gene data show CDR1 as ENHRY and CDR2 as SYGVKD. In nucleotides, the CDR3 is TGTGCCACCTGGCTGGTCGGCTCATATGGCTACACCTTC. Amino acids: CATWLVGSYGYTF.

The rearrangement links TRBV7-2 to TRBJ1-5; the D gene is possibly TRBD1 (5 bases). CDR3 length: 14 residues. CDR1 SGHTA and CDR2 FQGNSA come from the germline V gene. Trimming took off 6 bases at V and 6 bases at J, with 15 bases between the two ends. CDR3 in DNA: TGTGCCAGCAGTCCGGCAGGGAATACTCAGCCCCAGCATTTT. It translates to CASSPAGNTQPQHF. The whole variable domain, remainder taken from reference TRBV7-2 and TRBJ1-5, is GAGVSQSPSNKVTEKGKDVELRCDPISGHTALYWYRQSLGQGLEFLIYFQGNSAPDKSGLPSDRFSAERTGGSVSTLTIQRTQQEDSAVYLCASSPAGNTQPQHFGDGTRLSIL.

This clone was counted between two and nine times. The genes are TRBV7-9 and TRBJ2-5; 8 bases fit TRBD1. Germline V gene sequence: CDR1 SEHNR, CDR2 FQNEAQ (reference sequence). With 5 bases clipped from V and 1 base from J, the junction kept 3 bases outside the gene matches. CDR3 length: 14 residues. The CDR3 reads CASSRGQGQETQYF. For the CDR3, the DNA is TGTGCCAGCAGCCGCGGACAGGGCCAAGAGACCCAGTACTTC. The full variable domain, rest sourced from reference TRBV7-9 and TRBJ2-5, is DTGVSQNPRHKITKRGQNVTFRCDPISEHNRLYWYRQTLGQGPEFLTYFQNEAQLEKSRLLSDRFSAERPKGSFSTLEIQRTEQGDSAMYLCASSRGQGQETQYFGPGTRLLVL.

This chain joins TRBV2 and TRBJ1-2; no definite D call. V lost 7 bases, J lost 4 bases, and 13 bases lay in between. The CDR3 length is 13 residues. Looked up from germline, CDR1 is SNHLY and CDR2 is FYNNEI. The CDR3 nucleotides read TGTGCCAGCACGTTAGAGGGTACCTATGGCTACACCTTC. Its protein is CASTLEGTYGYTF. Variable domain in full (rest from reference TRBV2 and TRBJ1-2): EPEVTQTPSHQVTQMGQEVILRCVPISNHLYFYWYRQILGQKVEFLVSFYNNEISEKSEIFDDQFSVERPDGSNFTLKIRSTKLEDSAMYFCASTLEGTYGYTFGSGTRLTVV.

In DNA form, the CDR3 reads TGTGCCAGCGGAAGGGACCGAGCCTACGAGCAGTACTTC. Translated: CASGRDRAYEQYF. The chain recombines TRBV2 with TRBJ2-7, with D perhaps assigned TRBD1 or TRBD2 (5 bases each). CDR3 length: 13 residues. Germline CDR1 and CDR2: SNHLY and FYNNEI. V gave up 8 bases and J gave up 2 bases, with 13 bases separating them.

The chain employs TRBV27 and TRBJ2-7, with D uncertain. This CDR3 contains 12 residues. The V and J ends lost 5 bases and 3 bases respectively, with 8 bases between them. CDR1 MNHEY and CDR2 SMNVEV come from the germline V gene (reference sequence). The chain's CDR3 is CASSQAGYEQYF. As DNA, the CDR3 is TGTGCCAGCAGTCAGGCCGGCTACGAGCAGTACTTC.

This chain uses TRBV30 with TRBJ2-7; no reliable D call. The CDR3 covers 14 residues. V lost 2 bases and J 6 bases, leaving 17 bases between the germline ends. Looked up from germline, CDR1 is GTSNPN and CDR2 is SVGIG (reference sequence). CDR3 in DNA: TGTGCCTGGAGTCCGGAGACCCGCCGGCGCGAGCAGTACTTC. Protein product: CAWSPETRRREQYF.

This clone was counted between two and nine times. The CDR3 sequence is CASSWDPTYEQYF. For the CDR3, the DNA is TGTGCCAGCAGCTGGGACCCGACCTACGAGCAGTACTTC. This chain joins TRBV2 and TRBJ2-7; either TRBD1 or TRBD2 may fit D (5 bases each). CDR3 size: 13 residues. V was cut by 6 bases and J by 2 bases, with 11 bases left in between. Germline V CDR1 and CDR2: SNHLY, FYNNEI. Filled out from reference TRBV2 and TRBJ2-7, the complete variable domain reads EPEVTQTPSHQVTQMGQEVILRCVPISNHLYFYWYRQILGQKVEFLVSFYNNEISEKSEIFDDQFSVERPDGSNFTLKIRSTKLEDSAMYFCASSWDPTYEQYFGPGTRLTVT.

The table lists this clone with a count of one. The chain joins TRBV7-2 to TRBJ2-3; weak D call: TRBD2 (5 bases). Germline V gives CDR1 SGHTA, CDR2 FQGNSA. Trimming left V 4 bases short and J 3 bases short, with 17 bases between. CDR3 length: 16 amino acids. As DNA, the CDR3 is TGTGCCAGCAGCTCGCCCCGGGCCACGGGGACAGATACGCAGTATTTT. Translation gives CASSSPRATGTDTQYF. The variable domain in full, completed from reference TRBV7-2 and TRBJ2-3, reads GAGVSQSPSNKVTEKGKDVELRCDPISGHTALYWYRQSLGQGLEFLIYFQGNSAPDKSGLPSDRFSAERTGGSVSTLTIQRTQQEDSAVYLCASSSPRATGTDTQYFGPGTRLTVL.

This chain links TRBV30 with TRBJ1-6, with TRBD1 as a possible D gene (6 bases). This CDR3 is 13 amino acids long. Trimming shortened V by 0 bases and J by 9 bases, and 9 bases separated the two germline ends. Per germline, CDR1 GTSNPN and CDR2 SVGIG (reference sequence). CDR3: CAWSVQGPSPLHF. Here the CDR3 DNA reads TGTGCCTGGAGTGTACAGGGACCTTCACCCCTCCACTTT.

J is TRBJ2-1 and V is TRBV19; TRBD2 might be the D (5 bases). Per germline, CDR1 LNHDA and CDR2 SQIVND (reference sequence). This CDR3 contains 13 residues. The V end was cut by 10 bases, the J end by 9 bases, with 19 bases between. Here the CDR3 DNA reads TGTGCCACTGGAGGAGGACCTTGGGGTGAGCAGTTCTTC. This codes for CATGGGPWGEQFF.

V is TRBV30 and J is TRBJ1-3; D remains unclear. The V end was cut by 0 bases, the J end by 0 bases, with 12 bases between. Germline V gene lookup returns CDR1 GTSNPN and CDR2 SVGIG (reference sequence). The CDR3 contains 16 residues. Here the CDR3 DNA reads TGTGCCTGGAGTGTACGAATGGGGAGCTCTGGAAACACCATATATTTT. Protein product: CAWSVRMGSSGNTIYF. Full variable domain (missing parts from reference TRBV30 and TRBJ1-3): SQTIHQWPATLVQPVGSPLSLECTVEGTSNPNLYWYRQAAGRGLQLLFYSVGIGQISSEVPQNLSASRPQDRQFILSSKKLLLSDSGFYLCAWSVRMGSSGNTIYFGEGSWLTVV.

The gene calls are TRBV9 and TRBJ2-1, with D tentatively TRBD2 (7 bases). CDR3 length equals 12 residues. V was shortened by 3 bases and J by 10 bases, with 11 bases between the two germline ends. CDR1 SGDLS and CDR2 YYNGEE come from the germline V gene. The CDR3 DNA sequence: TGTGCCAGCAGCGCGGGGGGCGAAGAGCAGTTCTTC. As protein: CASSAGGEEQFF.

The rearrangement joins TRBV2 to TRBJ2-7; tentatively, D is TRBD1 (5 bases). The CDR3 has 13 amino acids. The germline V and J ends were trimmed by 8 bases and 3 bases, with 14 bases remaining between them. Germline V lookup: CDR1 SNHLY, CDR2 FYNNEI. In nucleotides, the CDR3 is TGTGCCAGCTCTCGACAGAGTTACTACGAGCAGTACTTC. Translating gives CASSRQSYYEQYF.